The clone carrying this T cell receptor beta chain was observed at least ten times. What it recognizes is unknown. RNA transcripts served as template for amplifying TCR beta CDR3 sequences. The first round was an RT-PCR with HTBI primers, and the second round was a multiplex PCR. MiXCR was run by TCRdb on the multiplex PCR reads, yielding one entry per CDR3 protein. This table holds about 1.2 million distinct CDR3 sequences, less than 45% found once. The V and J ends lost 1 base and 0 bases respectively, with 11 bases between them. The CDR3 covers 16 residues. Per germline, CDR1 SGDLS and CDR2 YYNGEE. This sample is drawn from a study of Graves' ophthalmopathy and Graves' hyperthyroidism. Hyperthyroidism in these 18- to 65-year-old patients was newly diagnosed, lasting under 2 months. Other autoimmune disease, uncontrolled infection, pregnancy and lactation led to exclusion. Study-level findings and limits: Forecasting of ophthalmopathy progression by the model achieved almost 71% sensitivity and approximately 72% specificity. Detection in blood was also observed for most expanded thyroid clonotypes above 0.001 frequency.

V is TRBV9 and J is TRBJ1-3; possible D gene TRBD1, 6 bases. This clonotype was sampled from an adult man with Graves' hyperthyroidism. Sequenced input: peripheral blood or thyroid tissue (not recorded which). The CDR3 is CASSVFRGGSGNTIYF. The CDR3 DNA follows: TGTGCCAGCAGCGTATTTCGAGGGGGCTCTGGAAACACCATATATTTT.